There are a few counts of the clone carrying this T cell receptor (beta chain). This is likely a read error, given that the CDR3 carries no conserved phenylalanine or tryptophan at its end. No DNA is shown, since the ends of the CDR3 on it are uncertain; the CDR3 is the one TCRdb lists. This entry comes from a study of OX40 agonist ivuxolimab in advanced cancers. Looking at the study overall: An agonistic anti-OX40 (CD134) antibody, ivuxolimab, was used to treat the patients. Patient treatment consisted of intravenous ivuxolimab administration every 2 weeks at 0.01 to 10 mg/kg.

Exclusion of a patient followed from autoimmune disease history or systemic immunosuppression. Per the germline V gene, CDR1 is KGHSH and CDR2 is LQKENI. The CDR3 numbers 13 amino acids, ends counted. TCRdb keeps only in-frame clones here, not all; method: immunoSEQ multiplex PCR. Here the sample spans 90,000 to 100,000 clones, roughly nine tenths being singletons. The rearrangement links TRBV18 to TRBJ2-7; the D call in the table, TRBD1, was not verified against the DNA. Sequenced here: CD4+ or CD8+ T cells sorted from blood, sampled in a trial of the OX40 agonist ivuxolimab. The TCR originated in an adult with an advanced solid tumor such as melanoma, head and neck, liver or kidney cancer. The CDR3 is CASSPNGQAPRVA.